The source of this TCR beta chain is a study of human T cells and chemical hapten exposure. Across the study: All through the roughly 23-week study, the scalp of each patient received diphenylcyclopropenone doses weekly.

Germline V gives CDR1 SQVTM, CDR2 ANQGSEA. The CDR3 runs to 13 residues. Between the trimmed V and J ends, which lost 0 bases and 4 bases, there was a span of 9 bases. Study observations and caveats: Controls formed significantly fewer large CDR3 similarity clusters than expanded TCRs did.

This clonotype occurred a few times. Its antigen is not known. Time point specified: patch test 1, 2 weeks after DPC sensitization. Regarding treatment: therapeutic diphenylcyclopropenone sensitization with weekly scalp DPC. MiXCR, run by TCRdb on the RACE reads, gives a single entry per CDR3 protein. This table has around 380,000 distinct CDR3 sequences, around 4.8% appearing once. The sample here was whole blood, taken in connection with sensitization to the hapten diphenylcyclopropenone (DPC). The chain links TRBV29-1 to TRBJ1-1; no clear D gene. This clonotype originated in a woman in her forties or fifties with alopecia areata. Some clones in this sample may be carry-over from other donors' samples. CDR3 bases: TGCAGCGTTGAAGATAGAATCACCACTGAAGCTTTCTTT. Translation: CSVEDRITTEAFF.